A selection of T cell receptor beta chains follows, all from one sample in a study of immune cell composition in non-small cell lung cancer. Assay used: immunoSEQ multiplex PCR; TCRdb lists only in-frame clones, some missing. The sample holds fewer than 2,000 clones, approximately 82% seen once. The sequenced sample consisted of lung tumor tissue. These receptor sequences come from a human donor with non-small cell lung cancer. The conserved cysteine and the conserved F or W are not part of the CDR3 here. Each record gives: V gene, J gene, CDR3 protein.

V: TRBV5-1; J: TRBJ1-4; CDR3: ASSLGTGVNEKLF
V: TRBV5-1; J: TRBJ2-3; CDR3: ASSFGPTGRIAGRTDTQY
V: TRBV4-3; J: TRBJ2-5; CDR3: ASSQDNGQGVTQY
V: TRBV11-3; J: TRBJ1-5; CDR3: ASSSGQGNQPQH
V: TRBV11-2; J: TRBJ2-5; CDR3: ASSLEEVGMGETQY
V: TRBV6-5; J: TRBJ2-7; CDR3: ASSYSLAGDEQY
V: TRBV4-1; J: TRBJ2-2; CDR3: ASSLGLANTGELF
V: TRBV10-3; J: TRBJ1-6; CDR3: AIRGQGGVPLH
V: TRBV5-1; J: TRBJ2-5; CDR3: ASSLDGRPQETQY
V: TRBV27; J: TRBJ2-2; CDR3: ASSLGRVTGELF
V: TRBV18; J: TRBJ1-5; CDR3: ASSDDQGGWQPQH
V: TRBV2; J: TRBJ2-5; CDR3: ASRGGIGETQY
V: TRBV10-1; J: TRBJ2-3; CDR3: ASSEGQDHTDTQY
V: TRBV19; J: TRBJ2-5; CDR3: ASSSRQVQETQY
V: TRBV7-8; J: TRBJ2-1; CDR3: ASSLDLGDEQF
V: TRBV25-1; J: TRBJ2-3; CDR3: ASSGAGVDTQY
V: TRBV6-1; J: TRBJ1-4; CDR3: ASRDRGSDEKLF
V: TRBV9; J: TRBJ2-7; CDR3: ASSGASGASRYEQY
V: TRBV6-5; J: TRBJ1-6; CDR3: ASSPGWSPLSPLH
V: TRBV5-8; J: TRBJ2-5; CDR3: ASSPRRLAGGRETQY
V: TRBV27; J: TRBJ2-7; CDR3: ASAEVTSYEQY
V: TRBV27; J: TRBJ1-1; CDR3: ASSAPTGRGTEAF
V: TRBV18; J: TRBJ1-6; CDR3: ASSGTGVSNSPLH
V: TRBV5-4; J: TRBJ1-2; CDR3: ASTLNGEGGYT
V: TRBV28; J: TRBJ2-1; CDR3: ATGTRAPSSYNEQF
V: TRBV5-1; J: TRBJ2-1; CDR3: ASSSGGTSSYNEQF
V: TRBV12-1; J: TRBJ2-6; CDR3: ASSGLGQSRANVLT
V: TRBV7-2; J: TRBJ2-7; CDR3: ASSFNRGQNEQY
V: TRBV18; J: TRBJ2-5; CDR3: ASSPGGRGSGQETQY
V: TRBV5-1; J: TRBJ1-4; CDR3: ASSQQGVGEKLF
V: TRBV27; J: TRBJ2-1; CDR3: ASILTGTSGRNEQF
V: TRBV5-1; J: TRBJ2-1; CDR3: ASSWSGSSYNEQF
V: TRBV7-2; J: TRBJ2-7; CDR3: ASSLVLYEQY
V: TRBV18; J: TRBJ2-5; CDR3: ASSSGTGAQETQY
V: TRBV9; J: TRBJ1-2; CDR3: ASSDGQGRSYGYT
V: TRBV5-6; J: TRBJ2-7; CDR3: ASSLRTGTVDEQY
V: TRBV27; J: TRBJ1-2; CDR3: ASRPKTGVDGGYT
V: TRBV18; J: TRBJ1-2; CDR3: ASSPGQGAYGYT
V: TRBV9; J: TRBJ1-4; CDR3: ASSVEVQGTEKLF
V: TRBV28; J: TRBJ1-2; CDR3: ASRFHRGWGYT
V: TRBV18; J: TRBJ2-5; CDR3: ASSPPGLAGGETQY
V: TRBV28; J: TRBJ1-2; CDR3: ASRGGRTNYGYT
V: TRBV15; J: TRBJ1-5; CDR3: ATSRTRDSQPQH
V: TRBV6-1; J: TRBJ2-3; CDR3: ASSEATGGTDTQY
V: TRBV5-4; J: TRBJ2-6; CDR3: ASSLGQPSGANVLT
V: TRBV2; J: TRBJ1-2; CDR3: ASSRDSQGGYT
V: TRBV14; J: TRBJ2-7; CDR3: ASSHKRTSGSGVYEQY
V: TRBV10-3; J: TRBJ1-1; CDR3: AISEPGGGNTEAF
V: TRBV6-1; J: TRBJ2-7; CDR3: ASSGQGSEQY
V: TRBV11-2; J: TRBJ1-1; CDR3: ASSFRGGVNTEAF
V: TRBV2; J: TRBJ2-7; CDR3: ASSQTTGPPYEQY
V: TRBV19; J: TRBJ1-1; CDR3: ASSTPPSTGGFLLNTEAF
V: TRBV7-2; J: TRBJ2-1; CDR3: ASSLLAGVRPYNEQF
V: TRBV28; J: TRBJ1-3; CDR3: ASSPPRGRNTIY
V: TRBV15; J: TRBJ1-5; CDR3: ATSRDLAADSNQPQH
V: TRBV9; J: TRBJ2-1; CDR3: ASSVEIEGASYNEQF
V: TRBV7-6; J: TRBJ2-2; CDR3: ASSRDRELF
V: TRBV5-5; J: TRBJ1-2; CDR3: ASSRGRGIEVDGYT
V: TRBV5-4; J: TRBJ2-3; CDR3: ASSFRASDTQY
V: TRBV28; J: TRBJ2-3; CDR3: ASSLPSSLTDTQY